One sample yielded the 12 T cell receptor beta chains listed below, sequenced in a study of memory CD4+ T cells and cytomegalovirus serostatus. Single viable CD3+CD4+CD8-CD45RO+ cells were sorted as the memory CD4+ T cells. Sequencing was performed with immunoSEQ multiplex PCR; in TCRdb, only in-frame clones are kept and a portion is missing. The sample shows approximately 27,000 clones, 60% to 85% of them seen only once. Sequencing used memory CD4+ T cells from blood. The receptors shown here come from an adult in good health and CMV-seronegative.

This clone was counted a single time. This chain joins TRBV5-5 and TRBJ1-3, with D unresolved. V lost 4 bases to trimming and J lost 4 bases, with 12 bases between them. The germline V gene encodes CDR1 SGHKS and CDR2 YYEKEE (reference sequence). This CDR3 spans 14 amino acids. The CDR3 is CASSLSDGGNTIYF. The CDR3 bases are TGTGCCAGCAGCCTCTCGGACGGGGGAAACACCATATATTTT.

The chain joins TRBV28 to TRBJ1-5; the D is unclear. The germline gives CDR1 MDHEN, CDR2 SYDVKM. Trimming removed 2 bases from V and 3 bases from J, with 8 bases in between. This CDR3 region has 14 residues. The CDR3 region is CASSLPQHNQPQHF. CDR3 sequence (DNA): TGTGCCAGCAGTTTACCACAGCACAATCAGCCCCAGCATTTT.

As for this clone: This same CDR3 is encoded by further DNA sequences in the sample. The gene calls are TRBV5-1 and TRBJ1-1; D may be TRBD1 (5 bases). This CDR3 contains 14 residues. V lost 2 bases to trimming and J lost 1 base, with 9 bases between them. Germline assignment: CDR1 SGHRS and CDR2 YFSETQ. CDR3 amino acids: CASSLLTENTEAFF. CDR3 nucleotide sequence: TGCGCCAGCAGCTTATTGACAGAGAACACTGAAGCTTTCTTT.

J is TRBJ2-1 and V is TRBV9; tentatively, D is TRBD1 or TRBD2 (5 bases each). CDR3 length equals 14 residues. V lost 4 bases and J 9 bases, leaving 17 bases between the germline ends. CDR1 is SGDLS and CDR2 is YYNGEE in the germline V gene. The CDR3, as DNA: TGTGCCAGCAGCCCACTACTAGACACAGGTGAGCAGTTCTTC. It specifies CASSPLLDTGEQFF.

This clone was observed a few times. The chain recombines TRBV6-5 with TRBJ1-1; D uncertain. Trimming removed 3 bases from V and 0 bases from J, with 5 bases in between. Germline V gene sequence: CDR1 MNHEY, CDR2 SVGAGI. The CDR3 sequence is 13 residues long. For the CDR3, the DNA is TGTGCCAGCAGTTATTCCGTGAACACTGAAGCTTTCTTT. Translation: CASSYSVNTEAFF.

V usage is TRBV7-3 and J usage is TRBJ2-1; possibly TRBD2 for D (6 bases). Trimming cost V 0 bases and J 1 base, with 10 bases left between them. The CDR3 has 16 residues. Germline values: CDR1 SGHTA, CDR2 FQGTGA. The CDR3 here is CASSLTAGPSYNEQFF. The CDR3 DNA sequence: TGTGCCAGCAGCTTAACGGCGGGGCCTTCCTACAATGAGCAGTTCTTC.

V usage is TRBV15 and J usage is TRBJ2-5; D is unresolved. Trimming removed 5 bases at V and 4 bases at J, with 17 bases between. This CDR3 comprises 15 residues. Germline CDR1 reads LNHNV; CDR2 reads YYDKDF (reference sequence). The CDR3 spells CATSRTPLSLETQYF. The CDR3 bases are TGTGCCACCAGCCGGACCCCCCTCTCCTTAGAGACCCAGTACTTC.

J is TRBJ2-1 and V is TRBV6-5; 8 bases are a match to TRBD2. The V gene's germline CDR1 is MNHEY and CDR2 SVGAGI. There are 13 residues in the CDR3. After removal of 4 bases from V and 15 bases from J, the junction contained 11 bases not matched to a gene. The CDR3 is CASSFTDGTRVFF. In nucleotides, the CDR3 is TGTGCCAGCAGTTTTACAGACGGGACTAGGGTGTTCTTC.

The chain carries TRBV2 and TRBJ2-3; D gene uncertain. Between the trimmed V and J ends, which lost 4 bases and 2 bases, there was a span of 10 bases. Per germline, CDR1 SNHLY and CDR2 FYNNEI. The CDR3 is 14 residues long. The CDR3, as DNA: TGTGCCAGCAGTGTCATGGGGTCCACAGATACGCAGTATTTT. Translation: CASSVMGSTDTQYF.

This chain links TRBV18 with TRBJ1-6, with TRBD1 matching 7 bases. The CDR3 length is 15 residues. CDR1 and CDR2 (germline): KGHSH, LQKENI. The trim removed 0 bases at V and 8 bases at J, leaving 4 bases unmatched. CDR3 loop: CASSPPSQGDSPLHF. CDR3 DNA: TGTGCCAGCTCACCACCCTCGCAGGGGGATTCACCCCTCCACTTT.

The CDR3 bases are TGCGCCAGTGGCGAAAAAGCGGGGGCCGGGTCAACAGATACGCAGTATTTT. It is translated as CASGEKAGAGSTDTQYF. This chain joins TRBV4-3 and TRBJ2-3, with TRBD2 identical over 8 bases. J was trimmed by 3 bases and V by 9 bases; bases with no gene match: 17. CDR3 length: 17 residues. Germline CDR1 and CDR2: LGHNA and YSLEER.

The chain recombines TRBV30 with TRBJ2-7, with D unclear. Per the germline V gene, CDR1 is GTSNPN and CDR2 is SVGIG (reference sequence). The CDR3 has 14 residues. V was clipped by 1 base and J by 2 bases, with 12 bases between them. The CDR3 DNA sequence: TGTGCCTGGAGTGAAAGGGCACCACCCTACGAGCAGTACTTC. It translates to CAWSERAPPYEQYF.